The subject of this entry is one T cell receptor (beta chain). The sample is drawn from a study of blood T cells in healthy people across ages. Then a second PCR, running about 6 to 12 cycles, was carried out with a sample-barcoded 5' primer and a J-beta primer mix. TCRdb re-analysed the 5' RACE reads in MiXCR, keeping a single row per CDR3 protein. The table includes under 850,000 distinct CDR3 sequences, around 36% detected once. The length of the CDR3 is 14 residues. In germline, CDR1 is KGHSH, CDR2 LQKENI. V was trimmed by 0 bases and J by 8 bases, leaving 10 bases between them. The receptor comes from a man between 18 and 35 years old in good health. The sequenced sample was blood. The gene calls are TRBV18 and TRBJ1-4; D is possibly TRBD1 (5 bases). This CDR3 reads CASSPPGVGEKLFF. The DNA for the CDR3 is TGTGCCAGCTCACCACCGGGGGTTGGCGAAAAACTGTTTTTT.